The 25 T cell receptor beta chains below were found in one sample sequenced in a study of T cell clonotyping in hematopoietic cell transplantation. Time point denoted: recipient sample about 28 days before transplant, after cytoreduction. This table comes from immunoSEQ multiplex PCR, and its TCRdb copy is limited to in-frame clones, with some not included. The sample lists around 37,000 clones, around 84% occurring once. This sample comprised peripheral blood mononuclear cells, obtained before stem cell transplant. The receptors here all came from a man aged 55 to 70 with acute myeloid leukemia. Some clones in this sample may be carry-over from other donors' samples.

This chain connects TRBV6-1 to TRBJ1-5; 7 bases map to TRBD1. The CDR3 is 14 amino acids. Germline loops: CDR1 MNHNS, CDR2 SASEGT. Germline trimming cut 8 bases from V and 4 bases from J; bases unmatched to any gene: 8. The CDR3 bases are TGTGCCAGCCGGGACAGTCAGTGGAATCAGCCCCAGCATTTT. Translation: CASRDSQWNQPQHF.

This chain's CDR3 is CAAEGDTYGYTF. CDR3 nucleotides: TGTGCCGCAGAGGGGGATACCTATGGCTACACCTTC. The chain couples TRBV28 to TRBJ1-2, with D possibly matching TRBD1 (6 bases). Germline V gene data show CDR1 as MDHEN and CDR2 as SYDVKM. V lost 11 bases and J lost 4, with 14 bases in between. The CDR3 consists of 12 residues.

The J gene is TRBJ2-6, the V gene TRBV25-1; 8 nucleotides match TRBD1. In germline, CDR1 is MGHDK, CDR2 SYGVNS. V gave up 5 bases and J gave up 4 bases; unmatched junction bases: 4. This CDR3 comprises 15 residues. CDR3 DNA sequence: TGTGCCAGCAGTCCCCAGGGGGCGGGGGCCAACGTCCTGACTTTC. Its protein is CASSPQGAGANVLTF. The full variable domain, rest sourced from reference TRBV25-1 and TRBJ2-6, is EADIYQTPRYLVIGTGKKITLECSQTMGHDKMYWYQQDPGMELHLIHYSYGVNSTEKGDLSSESTVSRIRTEHFPLTLESARPSHTSQYLCASSPQGAGANVLTFGAGSRLTVL.

J is TRBJ2-1 and V is TRBV2; D unresolved. This CDR3 is 17 amino acids long. The germline gives CDR1 SNHLY, CDR2 FYNNEI. V was pared by 3 bases and J by 2 bases, with 17 bases between. Here the CDR3 reads CASSDPTDHRTYNEQFF. The DNA for the CDR3 is TGTGCCAGCAGTGATCCCACGGACCACCGTACCTACAATGAGCAGTTCTTC.

The chain uses TRBV19 and TRBJ1-5, with 8 bases identical to TRBD1. The CDR3 has 17 residues. V was pared by 4 bases and J by 2 bases, with 10 bases of the junction left unmatched. CDR1 is LNHDA and CDR2 is SQIVND in the germline V gene (reference sequence). Here the CDR3 reads CASSTFTAGGRNQPQHF. The CDR3 region has the DNA TGTGCCAGTAGTACTTTTACTGCAGGGGGCCGCAATCAGCCCCAGCATTTT.

The chain links TRBV30 to TRBJ2-3; TRBD2 is a possible D gene (5 bases). This CDR3 has 15 residues. In germline, CDR1 is GTSNPN, CDR2 SVGIG (reference sequence). V was clipped by 0 bases and J by 2 bases, with 12 bases between them. CDR3 sequence reads: CAWSVGLGDTDTQYF. DNA of the CDR3: TGTGCCTGGAGTGTAGGGCTCGGGGACACAGATACGCAGTATTTT.

This clone has just one count. CDR3 protein: CASSHLATERNEQFF. The CDR3 DNA sequence: TGTGCCAGCAGTCACTTAGCAACCGAGAGGAATGAGCAGTTCTTC. The chain links TRBV6-5 to TRBJ2-1, with no clear D. V gave up 5 bases and J gave up 7 bases, with 18 bases separating them. Germline V lookup: CDR1 MNHEY, CDR2 SVGAGI. This CDR3 comprises 15 residues.

The chain links TRBV7-2 to TRBJ2-2, with D uncertain. The CDR3 loop spans 13 amino acids. Germline V CDR1 and CDR2: SGHTA, FQGNSA. The germline V and J ends were trimmed by 2 bases and 5 bases, with 6 bases remaining between them. The CDR3 here is CASSLYYTGELFF. The CDR3 bases are TGTGCCAGCAGCTTATATTATACCGGGGAGCTGTTTTTT.

The V and J genes are TRBV7-9 and TRBJ1-4; TRBD1 matches 11 bases. Germline V gene lookup returns CDR1 SEHNR and CDR2 FQNEAQ (reference sequence). Trimming took 5 bases from V and 5 from J; bases not matched to a gene: 4. The CDR3 runs to 15 residues. Here the CDR3 reads CASSRRTGGNEKLFF. The CDR3 region has the DNA TGTGCCAGCAGCCGACGGACAGGGGGCAATGAAAAACTGTTTTTT.

V gene TRBV25-1 combines with J gene TRBJ1-1; TRBD1 might be the D (5 bases). CDR3 length equals 13 residues. CDR1 MGHDK and CDR2 SYGVNS come from the germline V gene. V lost 6 bases, J lost 7 bases, and 15 bases lay in between. CDR3 nucleotides: TGTGCCAGCAGCATCCCAGGCAGGGATGAAGCTTTCTTT. It encodes CASSIPGRDEAFF.

This clone was observed once. The V call is TRBV11-2, the J call TRBJ1-2; TRBD1 aligns across 7 bases. The V and J ends lost 5 bases and 4 bases, in that order; junction bases with no gene match: 10. This CDR3 has 15 amino acids. The germline V gene has CDR1 SGHAT and CDR2 FQNNGV. CDR3 loop: CASSQGGTIGYGYTF. The CDR3 nucleotides are TGTGCCAGCAGCCAGGGGGGGACGATAGGCTATGGCTACACCTTC.

The DNA of the CDR3 is TGTGCCAGCAGAGGCAGGGGCTGGGGCACAGATACGCAGTATTTT. The encoded protein is CASRGRGWGTDTQYF. The V and J genes are TRBV2 and TRBJ2-3; TRBD1 is a possible D gene (6 bases). V lost 6 bases and J lost 1, with 14 bases in between. Germline V gives CDR1 SNHLY, CDR2 FYNNEI. The CDR3 runs to 15 residues.

V is TRBV19 and J is TRBJ2-3; TRBD2 matches 13 bases. J lost 6 bases, V lost 6 bases, and 18 bases had no gene match. The CDR3 spans 19 residues. CDR1 and CDR2 (germline): LNHDA, SQIVND (reference sequence). The CDR3 DNA is TGTGCCAGTAGCCGCCAAGCCGTGACTAGCGGGGGGCCGGGGGATACGCAGTATTTT. Translating gives CASSRQAVTSGGPGDTQYF. Combining the CDR3 with reference TRBV19 and TRBJ2-3 gives the whole variable domain DGGITQSPKYLFRKEGQNVTLSCEQNLNHDAMYWYRQDPGQGLRLIYYSQIVNDFQKGDIAEGYSVSREKKESFPLTVTSAQKNPTAFYLCASSRQAVTSGGPGDTQYFGPGTRLTVL.

The genes are TRBV7-3 and TRBJ1-2; tentatively, D is TRBD1 (6 bases). This CDR3 has 12 amino acids. Germline loops: CDR1 SGHTA, CDR2 FQGTGA. V lost 5 bases and J 8 bases, leaving 12 bases between the germline ends. The CDR3 nucleotides are TGTGCCAGCAGCCAATCAGGGGAAGGCTACACCTTC. Its protein is CASSQSGEGYTF.

The CDR3, as DNA: TGTGCCAGCAGCGCCGTCACGGTGAATGGCTACACCTTC. Encoded protein: CASSAVTVNGYTF. This chain links TRBV5-4 with TRBJ1-2; no clear D. CDR1 and CDR2 from the germline V gene are SGHNT and YYREEE (reference sequence). With 4 bases removed from V and 6 bases from J, the gap between germline ends came to 13 bases. This CDR3 contains 13 residues.

The chain couples TRBV21-1 to TRBJ1-5; TRBD1 is the table's D call and was not checked against the DNA. TRBV21-1 is a pseudogene segment. This CDR3 spans 22 amino acids. The CDR3 here is CASSNPRGSSKVGQGGNQPQHF. The CDR3 coding sequence is TGTGCCAGCAGCAACCCCAGGGGGAGTTCGAAGGTAGGACAGGGGGGAAATCAGCCCCAGCATTTT.

The CDR3 nucleotides read TGCGCCAGCAGCCAAGACCATGGAAACACTGAAGCTTTCTTT. Its protein product is CASSQDHGNTEAFF. This chain joins TRBV4-1 and TRBJ1-1; D ambiguous. Germline V CDR1 and CDR2: MGHRA, YSYEKL. Trimming pared 0 bases from V and 2 bases from J, leaving 7 bases between. The length of the CDR3 is 14 residues.

The chain couples TRBV5-6 to TRBJ1-1; TRBD1 aligns across 9 bases. Germline CDR1 reads SGHDT; CDR2 reads YYEEEE. CDR3 length: 15 residues. Trimming at V came to 2 bases and at J to 1 base, leaving 3 bases not matched to a gene. The CDR3: CASSFGDRENTEAFF. In nucleotides, the CDR3 is TGTGCCAGCAGCTTCGGGGACAGGGAGAACACTGAAGCTTTCTTT.

V usage is TRBV5-6 and J usage is TRBJ1-2, with a possible D match to TRBD1 (5 bases). Trimming took 1 base from V and 6 from J, leaving 16 bases between them. CDR3 size: 15 residues. Germline V gives CDR1 SGHDT, CDR2 YYEEEE. Written as DNA, the CDR3 is TGTGCCAGCAGCTTGCCCGTGGCCGGGGGTAATGGCTACACCTTC. Protein sequence: CASSLPVAGGNGYTF.

The V and J genes are TRBV28 and TRBJ2-7; the D call may be TRBD1 or TRBD2 (5 bases each). In germline, CDR1 is MDHEN, CDR2 SYDVKM. Trimming took off 8 bases at V and 6 bases at J, with 20 bases between the two ends. The CDR3 is made up of 14 amino acids. DNA of the CDR3: TGTGCCAGCGGTCCTCCCTATCGGGGACCCGAGCAGTACTTC. It yields the protein CASGPPYRGPEQYF.

The J gene is TRBJ1-2, the V gene TRBV25-1; tentative D call: TRBD1 (5 bases). V lost 1 base and J lost 6, with 24 bases in between. The CDR3 runs 18 residues. Germline V gene data show CDR1 as MGHDK and CDR2 as SYGVNS. In DNA, the CDR3 is TGTGCCAGCAGTGAATCGGGGGGTTCAGGAATGGGGAGGCATGGCTACACCTTC. Protein product: CASSESGGSGMGRHGYTF.

V usage is TRBV7-2 and J usage is TRBJ2-1; TRBD2 agrees at 11 bases. The CDR3 contains 16 residues. J lost 7 bases, V lost 5 bases, and 10 bases had no gene match. Per germline, CDR1 SGHTA and CDR2 FQGNSA. The CDR3 is CASSLTSGGGGNEQFF. The CDR3 coding sequence is TGTGCCAGCAGCCTCACTAGCGGGGGAGGGGGAAATGAGCAGTTCTTC.

CDR3 region: CASSLGQGSYETDTQYF. In nucleotides, the CDR3 is TGTGCCAGCAGTTTAGGACAGGGTAGTTATGAGACAGATACGCAGTATTTT. The V call is TRBV27, the J call TRBJ2-3; 8 bases fit TRBD1. Germline CDR1 is MNHEY and CDR2 is SMNVEV (reference sequence). Unmatched junction bases numbered 10, after V lost 2 bases and J lost 3 bases. The CDR3 has 17 amino acids.

The rearrangement joins TRBV7-2 to TRBJ1-2, with D possibly TRBD1 on 5 matching bases. CDR1 SGHTA and CDR2 FQGNSA come from the germline V gene. The V and J ends lost 6 bases and 1 base respectively, with 18 bases between them. The CDR3 contains 16 residues. Here the CDR3 DNA reads TGTGCCAGCAGACCCGGCGGGGAGGGACTTAACTATGGCTACACCTTC. Translation: CASRPGGEGLNYGYTF.

The chain joins TRBV10-3 to TRBJ1-2, with D tentatively TRBD1 (5 bases). The germline V gene has CDR1 ENHRY and CDR2 SYGVKD. The CDR3 has 14 amino acids. With 0 bases removed from V and 6 bases from J, the gap between germline ends came to 11 bases. CDR3 sequence: CAISESKGRDGYTF. The CDR3 DNA follows: TGTGCCATCAGTGAGTCGAAGGGGCGAGATGGCTACACCTTC.